The 2 T cell receptor beta chains given below trace back to one sample, sequenced in a study of blood T cell repertoires in COVID-19. Assay used: immunoSEQ multiplex PCR; TCRdb lists only in-frame clones, some missing. The table lists some 210,000 clones, 70% to 90% of them singletons. The sample was peripheral blood. The receptors here all came from a woman aged 40 to 50 who had recovered from COVID-19.

The chain recombines TRBV4-3 with TRBJ2-1; D gene uncertain. The CDR3 consists of 13 residues. The germline V gene has CDR1 LGHNA and CDR2 YSLEER. V lost 4 bases and J lost 6, with 10 bases in between. CDR3 region: CASSPSYGNEQFF. In nucleotides, the CDR3 is TGCGCCAGCAGCCCGTCTTACGGCAATGAGCAGTTCTTC.

This clone was detected only once. Possible read error: a much larger clone is one base away. The genes are TRBV7-9 and TRBJ1-1, with TRBD1 matching over 8 bases. Trimming took 5 bases from V and 4 from J; bases not matched to a gene: 0. This CDR3 has 12 amino acids. Germline values: CDR1 SEHNR, CDR2 FQNEAQ (reference sequence). The CDR3 coding sequence is TGTGCCAGCAGCACAGGGGGCACTGAAGCTTTCTTT. This sequence encodes CASSTGGTEAFF.